A selection of T cell receptor beta chains follows, all from one sample in a study of cytomegalovirus exposure and HLA in healthy donors. The table came from immunoSEQ multiplex PCR; TCRdb's copy has only in-frame clones and leaves some out. The table has roughly 180,000 clones, 75% seen once. Material: PBMCs. Source of these receptors: a male donor in good health and CMV-seronegative. Each CDR3 is given with its conserved first and last residue. The D gene is left open where the match is weak. For some rows the clone size is stated as once, few or many, or as a class when expanded; others skip it.

NA TRBJ1-2 TRBV30 TRBD1 TGTGCCTGGAGTAAGCTACAGGACAGGGACATGGGGGGCTACACCTTC CAWSKLQDRDMGGYTF
NA TRBJ2-7 TRBV29-1 NA TGCAGCGTTGTTAGAGGTCAGCTCAACGAGCAGTACTTC CSVVRGQLNEQYF
NA TRBJ2-7 TRBV9 TRBD2 TGTGCCAGCAGCCCAAACCCGACTAGCGGCTACGAGCAGTACTTC CASSPNPTSGYEQYF
few TRBJ2-7 TRBV5-1 TRBD2 TGCGCCAGCAGAAAGACTAGCGGGCCTAACCCCCTCTACGAGCAGTACTTC CASRKTSGPNPLYEQYF
NA TRBJ2-3 TRBV6-6 NA TGTGCCAGCACACCGGGAAGAAGCACAGATACGCAGTATTTT CASTPGRSTDTQYF
NA TRBJ2-2 TRBV12-5 NA TGTGCTAGTGGCCCCCCACAGTTTTCGAACACCGGGGAGCTGTTTTTT CASGPPQFSNTGELFF
NA TRBJ1-4 TRBV28 NA TGTGCCAGCAGTTTAGAACAGGCAACTAATGAAAAACTGTTTTTT CASSLEQATNEKLFF
NA TRBJ1-5 TRBV6-1 TRBD1 TGTGCCAGTGAACCCGCAGGGGGGCTAGCCCAGCATTTT CASEPAGGLAQHF
NA TRBJ2-7 TRBV6-5 TRBD2 TGTGCCAGCAGTGCAGCGGGAGGACTTCGCGAGCAGTACTTC CASSAAGGLREQYF
NA TRBJ1-5 TRBV10-3 NA TGTGCCATCAGTGAGTCAAGGGGTGGAGGGGCCCAGCATTTT CAISESRGGGAQHF
few TRBJ2-1 TRBV7-6 NA TGTGCCATTTCGAGCGGAGTTTACAATGAGCAGTTCTTC CAISSGVYNEQFF
NA TRBJ1-5 TRBV6-1 NA TGTGCCAGCAGTCGGTCGGAGGGGAGGCAGCCCCAGCATTTT CASSRSEGRQPQHF
NA TRBJ2-1 TRBV9 TRBD2 TGTGCCAGCAGCGAGGGGACTAGCGGGGATGAGCAGTTCTTC CASSEGTSGDEQFF
NA TRBJ2-5 TRBV25-1 NA TGTGCCAGCAGCCGCCAAGAGACCCAGTACTTC CASSRQETQYF
NA TRBJ1-2 TRBV6-5 TRBD1 TGTGCCAGCAGTCAAGGACAGGGTCACTATGGCTACACCTTC CASSQGQGHYGYTF
NA TRBJ2-3 TRBV27 NA TGTGCCAGCACTAGTGAAGCTAGCACAGATACGCAGTATTTT CASTSEASTDTQYF
NA TRBJ1-5 TRBV7-2 TRBD1 TGTGCCAGCAGCTTAAGGGGGCTGGGGCTGGGTAGCAATCAGCCCCAGCATTTT CASSLRGLGLGSNQPQHF
NA TRBJ2-1 TRBV11-3 TRBD2 TGTGCCAGCAGCCCGGGACTAGCGGGGACATACAATGAGCAGTTCTTC CASSPGLAGTYNEQFF
once TRBJ1-5 TRBV7-9 NA TGTGCCAGCAGCTTGGCGGCAGGGGCCCATAGCAATCAGCCCCAGCATTTT CASSLAAGAHSNQPQHF
NA TRBJ1-5 TRBV6-1 TRBD1 TGTGCCAGCAGTGATCGGGCAGGGGGCGTGGGTGCAACGTGGACCCAGCCCCAGCATTTT CASSDRAGGVGATWTQPQHF
NA TRBJ2-1 TRBV10-3 TRBD2 TGTGCCATCAGTGTAAGCGGGGGGGCCGGGGGTGAGCAGTTCTTC CAISVSGGAGGEQFF
few TRBJ2-1 TRBV9 TRBD2 TGTGCCAGCAGCGTAGGGGCTAGCGGGAGCCCCCGGGTGTTCTTC CASSVGASGSPRVFF
NA TRBJ2-7 TRBV4-3 NA TGCGCCAGCAGCGACGACAGGCGATCCTACGAGCAGTACTTC CASSDDRRSYEQYF
NA TRBJ2-7 TRBV19 NA TGTGCCAGTAGTAGCGGGGCAGGTGGCTACGAGCAGTACTTC CASSSGAGGYEQYF
NA TRBJ2-1 TRBV7-3 TRBD2 TGTGCCAGCAGCCCGACAGCGGGGGAGCAGTTCTTC CASSPTAGEQFF
NA TRBJ2-2 TRBV19 TRBD2 TGTGCCAGTAGTCTCCGGACTAGCGGGAGTCCCGTGAACACCGGGGAGCTGTTTTTT CASSLRTSGSPVNTGELFF
NA TRBJ2-7 TRBV6-5 NA TGTGCCAGCAGTTACTCAGGGGGGGGTTACGAGCAGTACTTC CASSYSGGGYEQYF
few TRBJ2-7 TRBV13 NA TGTGCCAGCAGCACCCGAGGGGGATACTACGAGCAGTACTTC CASSTRGGYYEQYF
once TRBJ1-5 TRBV19 NA TGTGCCAGTAGTATAGGAGGCGGGCAGCCCCAGCATTTT CASSIGGGQPQHF
NA TRBJ2-3 TRBV6-1 NA TGTGCCAGCAGTGTCACGAGATTAGATACGCAGTATTTT CASSVTRLDTQYF
NA TRBJ1-2 TRBV4-2 NA TGTGCCAGCAGCCAAGTGGACGTAGGGGCGCGGAACTATGGCTACACCTTC CASSQVDVGARNYGYTF
NA TRBJ2-5 TRBV5-6 NA TGTGCCAGCAGCCCAGGGCAGGGGAGAGAGACCCAGTACTTC CASSPGQGRETQYF
NA TRBJ1-1 TRBV6-5 NA TGTGCCAGCAGTTACTCGACAGGATTTGACCCTCGGGTGGCTTTCTTT CASSYSTGFDPRVAFF
NA TRBJ1-5 TRBV7-9 NA TGTGCCAGCAGCTTAGACAGGGATGGAAAGCCCCAGCATTTT CASSLDRDGKPQHF
NA TRBJ2-2 TRBV7-2 NA TGTGCCAGCAGCTTAGCCTTCACCGGGGAGCTGTTTTTT CASSLAFTGELFF
NA TRBJ2-1 TRBV18 TRBD2 TGTGCCAGCATCCCCTCAGGGACAGCGGGGGGAAGAGGGAGTACCTATGAGCAGTTCTTC CASIPSGTAGGRGSTYEQFF
NA TRBJ2-3 TRBV5-1 NA TGCGCCAGCAGCCCTAGTGACAGAAGAACAGATACGCAGTATTTT CASSPSDRRTDTQYF
NA TRBJ1-1 TRBV2 NA TGTGCCAGCAGGACCCCGACGGGTAGGAACACTGAAGCTTTCTTT CASRTPTGRNTEAFF
NA TRBJ2-1 TRBV28 NA TGTGCCAGCAGCGCGTATAGCGGTTACAATGAGCAGTTCTTC CASSAYSGYNEQFF